The 25 T cell receptor beta chains below all came from one sample that was sequenced in a study of blood T cell repertoires in COVID-19. TCRdb's table, derived via immunoSEQ multiplex PCR, lists solely in-frame clones and lacks some. Of approximately 67,000 clones listed, over 80% are singletons. The sequenced sample was peripheral blood. The origin of the receptors is a man aged 45-65 years with active COVID-19.

The chain combines TRBV7-3 with TRBJ2-3; TRBD2 might be the D (5 bases). In germline, CDR1 is SGHTA, CDR2 FQGTGA. V gave up 2 bases and J gave up 6 bases, with 9 bases separating them. The CDR3 contains 13 residues. The CDR3 spells CASSLGRGDTQYF. The CDR3 DNA is TGTGCCAGCAGCTTAGGGCGAGGGGATACGCAGTATTTT.

J is TRBJ2-3 and V is TRBV4-3, with D perhaps matching TRBD2 (7 bases). This CDR3 has 16 amino acids. Germline V gene lookup returns CDR1 LGHNA and CDR2 YSLEER. The germline V and J ends were trimmed by 0 bases and 3 bases, with 13 bases remaining between them. CDR3 in amino acids: CASSQDGGGATDTQYF. CDR3 sequence (DNA): TGCGCCAGCAGCCAAGACGGTGGGGGGGCTACAGATACGCAGTATTTT.

This clone was detected once. V gene TRBV30 combines with J gene TRBJ2-4, with TRBD1 as a possible D gene (5 bases). The CDR3 runs 14 residues. Germline values: CDR1 GTSNPN, CDR2 SVGIG (reference sequence). V shed 2 bases and J shed 9 bases, with 17 bases lying between them. The CDR3 nucleotides are TGTGCCTGGAGTCCGGCAGGGAAGGCTGGCATTCAGTACTTC. Amino acids: CAWSPAGKAGIQYF.

J is TRBJ2-7 and V is TRBV6-5; 9 positions agree with TRBD1. Losses at the gene ends were 6 bases for V and 6 bases for J; bases not matched to a gene: 6. There are 13 residues in the CDR3. Germline lookup yields CDR1 MNHEY and CDR2 SVGAGI. The CDR3 DNA reads as TGTGCCAGCAGACAGGGGGCGCGAGGCGAGCAGTACTTC. Translated, it gives CASRQGARGEQYF.

The chain is built from TRBV5-1 and TRBJ1-2; D is unclear. The length of the CDR3 is 14 residues. Trimming pared 0 bases from V and 0 bases from J, leaving 6 bases between. CDR1 and CDR2 from the germline V gene are SGHRS and YFSETQ. CDR3 in DNA: TGCGCCAGCAGCTTGGGTACAGCTAACTATGGCTACACCTTC. Residues: CASSLGTANYGYTF.

V is TRBV7-8 and J is TRBJ2-1; D remains unclear. The CDR3 is 12 amino acids. The germline V gene has CDR1 SGHVS and CDR2 FQNEAQ. V was clipped by 8 bases and J by 7 bases, with 12 bases between them. CDR3 DNA: TGTGCCAGCCGAGGAGTTCTGAATGAGCAGTTCTTC. This gives the protein CASRGVLNEQFF.

The chain carries TRBV5-1 and TRBJ2-6, with unresolved D. CDR1 is SGHRS and CDR2 is YFSETQ in the germline V gene. The CDR3 is made up of 16 amino acids. V lost 0 bases and J lost 2, with 9 bases in between. The DNA of the CDR3 is TGCGCCAGCAGCTTGGACAGCTTTCCTGGGGCCAACGTCCTGACTTTC. As protein: CASSLDSFPGANVLTF.

V gene TRBV7-9 combines with J gene TRBJ2-2; D gene ambiguous. V dropped 1 base and J dropped 3 bases, with 6 bases sitting between them. Germline V CDR1 and CDR2: SEHNR, FQNEAQ (reference sequence). CDR3 length equals 14 residues. The CDR3 DNA reads as TGTGCCAGCAGCTTAGATGCAGACACCGGGGAGCTGTTTTTT. Translated: CASSLDADTGELFF.

The chain couples TRBV4-1 to TRBJ1-1; D is uncertain. CDR1 MGHRA and CDR2 YSYEKL come from the germline V gene. The V and J ends lost 0 bases and 1 base respectively, with 3 bases between them. The CDR3 covers 13 residues. The CDR3 spells CASSQDWNTEAFF. The CDR3 DNA sequence: TGCGCCAGCAGCCAAGACTGGAACACTGAAGCTTTCTTT.

This sequence joins TRBV2 and TRBJ2-2; 8 bases line up with TRBD2. CDR3 length: 15 amino acids. Trimming cost V 3 bases and J 6 bases; bases outside gene matches: 6. The V gene's germline CDR1 is SNHLY and CDR2 FYNNEI. The CDR3 reads CASSEFSGDSGELFF. CDR3 DNA sequence: TGTGCCAGCAGTGAGTTTAGCGGGGATTCCGGGGAGCTGTTTTTT.

The rearrangement links TRBV15 to TRBJ1-5; 7 nucleotides agree with TRBD1. V lost 1 base to trimming and J lost 9 bases; unmatched junction nucleotides: 9. The germline CDR1 and CDR2 sequences are LNHNV and YYDKDF (reference sequence). This CDR3 has 15 amino acids. CDR3 nucleotides: TGTGCCACCAGCAGAGTGACAGGGCAGGTGGGGCCCCAGCATTTT. It yields the protein CATSRVTGQVGPQHF. The full variable domain, in which reference TRBV15 and TRBJ1-5 provide the parts outside the CDR3, is DAMVIQNPRYQVTQFGKPVTLSCSQTLNHNVMYWYQQKSSQAPKLLFHYYDKDFNNEADTPDNFQSRRPNTSFCFLDIRSPGLGDTAMYLCATSRVTGQVGPQHFGDGTRLSIL.

This clone was seen a handful of times. The rearrangement links TRBV5-4 to TRBJ2-2, with D unclear. Trimming took off 4 bases at V and 3 bases at J, with 16 bases between the two ends. Germline CDR1 SGHNT, CDR2 YYREEE (reference sequence). The CDR3 runs to 16 residues. CDR3 in DNA: TGTGCCAGCAGCCCTAGACCCAAACGGGACACCGGGGAGCTGTTTTTT. Amino acids: CASSPRPKRDTGELFF. The full variable domain, rest sourced from reference TRBV5-4 and TRBJ2-2, is ETGVTQSPTHLIKTRGQQVTLRCSSQSGHNTVSWYQQALGQGPQFIFQYYREEENGRGNFPPRFSGLQFPNYSSELNVNALELDDSALYLCASSPRPKRDTGELFFGEGSRLTVL.

This clone was seen more than once but under ten times. The chain has TRBV2 and TRBJ1-3; TRBD1 is a possible D gene (5 bases). The V and J ends lost 7 bases and 0 bases respectively, with 10 bases between them. In germline, CDR1 is SNHLY, CDR2 FYNNEI. The CDR3 is 14 amino acids. The CDR3 sequence is CASTQGSSGNTIYF. In DNA form, the CDR3 reads TGTGCCAGCACGCAGGGCTCCTCTGGAAACACCATATATTTT.

The rearrangement joins TRBV7-2 to TRBJ1-2; 8 nucleotides match TRBD1. The CDR3 covers 16 residues. Germline trimming cut 3 bases from V and 2 bases from J; bases unmatched to any gene: 8. The germline CDR1 and CDR2 sequences are SGHTA and FQGNSA. CDR3 in DNA: TGTGCCAGCAGCTTTGCAACGACAGGGGCGAACTATGGCTACACCTTC. Translated, it gives CASSFATTGANYGYTF.

The chain combines TRBV2 with TRBJ1-1; 7 nucleotides align to TRBD1. Germline assignment: CDR1 SNHLY and CDR2 FYNNEI. This CDR3 comprises 15 residues. V dropped 4 bases and J dropped 2; count of bases not matched to a gene: 7. Here the CDR3 DNA reads TGTGCCAGCAGTGGACAGGGTCGGGATAACACTGAAGCTTTCTTT. Its protein is CASSGQGRDNTEAFF.

This clone was detected ten times or more. This chain links TRBV6-6 with TRBJ2-7; the D gene is possibly TRBD1 (6 bases). V lost 5 bases and J 0 bases, leaving 8 bases between the germline ends. Per germline, CDR1 MNHNY and CDR2 SVGAGI (reference sequence). CDR3 size: 13 residues. In nucleotides, the CDR3 is TGTGCCAGCAGTCGGGGACACTCCTACGAGCAGTACTTC. The encoded protein is CASSRGHSYEQYF.

The rearrangement uses TRBV11-1 and TRBJ2-5; 7 bases match TRBD2. CDR3 size: 15 residues. Germline V gene lookup returns CDR1 SGHAT and CDR2 FQDESV (reference sequence). V lost 8 bases to trimming and J lost 6 bases; unmatched junction nucleotides: 15. This CDR3 reads CASSLRGINAKTQYF. CDR3 sequence (DNA): TGTGCCAGCTCCCTGCGGGGGATCAATGCGAAGACCCAGTACTTC.

The chain recombines TRBV4-1 with TRBJ1-4; D is possibly TRBD1 (5 bases). The CDR3 is 18 amino acids. Trimming stripped 3 bases from V and 11 bases from J, with 28 bases between. Germline CDR1 is MGHRA and CDR2 is YSYEKL. In nucleotides, the CDR3 is TGCGCCAGCAGCCAGCCGGGGGGTGTTCAGGGCATCAGTAACAAACTGTTTTTT. It codes for CASSQPGGVQGISNKLFF.

The rearrangement joins TRBV7-2 to TRBJ1-2; D is perhaps TRBD1 (6 bases). CDR1 is SGHTA and CDR2 is FQGNSA in the germline V gene. V was clipped by 2 bases and J by 8 bases, with 18 bases between them. CDR3 length: 15 amino acids. CDR3 bases: TGTGCCAGCAGCTTATTGGGGTCAGGGGTTGAGGGCTACACCTTC. Translated, it gives CASSLLGSGVEGYTF.

This chain links TRBV19 with TRBJ1-1; maybe TRBD1 (6 bases). Looked up from germline, CDR1 is LNHDA and CDR2 is SQIVND (reference sequence). This CDR3 has 14 residues. Trimming took 3 bases from V and 3 from J, leaving 11 bases between them. CDR3 nucleotide sequence: TGTGCCAGTAGTATGAGGGGGAGAGACACTGAAGCTTTCTTT. Protein: CASSMRGRDTEAFF.

The chain is built from TRBV9 and TRBJ2-5, with 9 bases that match TRBD1. The CDR3 is made up of 16 amino acids. Germline V CDR1 and CDR2: SGDLS, YYNGEE. The V gene end was trimmed by 4 bases and the J gene end by 5 bases; junction bases not matched to a gene: 12. CDR3 sequence reads: CASSSGQGPWRETQYF. The CDR3 nucleotides are TGTGCCAGCAGCTCCGGACAGGGGCCTTGGCGGGAGACCCAGTACTTC. Variable domain in full (rest from reference TRBV9 and TRBJ2-5): DSGVTQTPKHLITATGQRVTLRCSPRSGDLSVYWYQQSLDQGLQFLIQYYNGEERAKGNILERFSAQQFPDLHSELNLSSLELGDSALYFCASSSGQGPWRETQYFGPGTRLLVL.

This chain connects TRBV27 to TRBJ1-2, with TRBD1 matching over 7 bases. Germline CDR1 and CDR2: MNHEY and SMNVEV (reference sequence). Trimming cost V 5 bases and J 2 bases; bases outside gene matches: 5. The CDR3 sequence is 14 residues long. The CDR3, as DNA: TGTGCCAGCAGTCGACAGGGCCCCAACTATGGCTACACCTTC. Its translation: CASSRQGPNYGYTF.

This rearrangement joins TRBV3-1 (or the pseudogene TRBV3-2) to TRBJ1-2; 9 nucleotides agree with TRBD1. The germline CDR1 and CDR2 sequences are LGHDT and YNNKEL (reference sequence). Losses at the gene ends were 4 bases for V and 9 bases for J; bases not matched to a gene: 18. The CDR3 extends over 17 amino acids. CDR3 loop: CASSRTGTGNFRERYTF. The DNA of the CDR3 is TGTGCCAGCAGCCGAACCGGGACAGGGAATTTTAGAGAGCGCTACACCTTC.

This chain links TRBV28 with TRBJ1-5; a possible D gene is TRBD1 (5 bases). This CDR3 is built from 19 residues. Trimming pared 5 bases from V and 1 base from J, leaving 24 bases between. Germline assignment: CDR1 MDHEN and CDR2 SYDVKM. For the CDR3, the DNA is TGTGCCAGCAGTCCACTAAAGCAAACAGGCAGCAAAAGCAATCAGCCCCAGCATTTT. It yields the protein CASSPLKQTGSKSNQPQHF.

The chain employs TRBV7-9 and TRBJ2-7; unclear D gene. V shed 1 base and J shed 4 bases, with 14 bases lying between them. The germline CDR1 and CDR2 sequences are SEHNR and FQNEAQ (reference sequence). CDR3 length: 15 residues. The CDR3: CASSLEITGLYEQYF. Here the CDR3 DNA reads TGTGCCAGCAGCTTAGAGATAACGGGTCTATACGAGCAGTACTTC.